This T cell receptor (beta chain) was sequenced during a study of T cell responses to AZD1222 COVID-19 vaccine. Notes on the study in general: Baseline seropositivity occurred in only a handful of AZD1222 recipients. Receipt of two AZD1222 doses was followed by a rise in Spike-specific TCR breadth and depth.

Points on this clone: Its antigen is unidentified.

Profiling relied on immunoSEQ multiplex PCR, and the TCRdb table lists in-frame clones only, not all of them. Among 180,000 or so clones listed, around 90% were seen once. This clonotype was obtained from an adult in good health. The sample was peripheral blood, taken on day 0 of AZD1222 vaccination.

The CDR3 DNA follows: TGCGCCAGCAGCAATAGCGGGAGCTCCTACGAGCAGTACTTC. Amino acids: CASSNSGSSYEQYF. J is TRBJ2-7 and V is TRBV5-1; 9 bases are a match to TRBD2. The CDR3 totals 14 residues. Germline V lookup: CDR1 SGHRS, CDR2 YFSETQ. V trimming: 4 bases; J trimming: 0 bases; junction bases outside the gene matches: 2.